The T cell receptor beta chain described here comes from a study of T cells after yellow fever vaccination (dated by TCRdb to about 2019). A note on the overall study: Libraries from fractions with low cell numbers were prepared with the SMART-Seq v4 Ultra Low Input RNA kit. To follow T-cell clones before and after both primary and booster YFV17D yellow fever vaccination, bulk TCR alpha and beta repertoires underwent longitudinal sequencing. The cohort comprised two healthy male donors, one aged 18 to 29 and one aged 30 to 40 years. Blood samples were taken at several timepoints before and after primary and secondary immunization, and bulk PBMC replicates and cell subsets were isolated.

Only a few counts were recorded for this clonotype. Its antigen remains undetermined. No per-base quality is available; no much larger clone lies one base away. What the authors observed across the whole study: A small fraction of clonotypes appeared in both the CD4 and CD8 compartments, likely as a result of convergent recombination. The secondary T-cell response was found to be weaker but faster than the primary response, with a peak reached on day 5 rather than on day 15. Most clones expanded after primary vaccination were re-detected after the booster (about 95% of CD4 and 88% of CD8), suggesting broad memory maintenance. FACS-sorted repertoires could contain abundant contaminating clonotypes from the bulk population, so computational filtering was required. Because only a couple of donors were included in the study, the extent to which the findings can be generalized is limited.

V gives up 3 bases and J gives up 5 bases, and the segment between their germline ends measures 17 bases. The CDR3 goes from the cysteine to the phenylalanine over 15 residues. The entry retains the CDR3 DNA only, 45 bases that are in frame from base 1. The germline V gene encodes CDR1 SGDLS and CDR2 YYNGEE. The treatment or condition label for this specimen denotes: live attenuated yellow fever vaccine strain. A standard Ficoll-Paque protocol was used to isolate PBMCs from peripheral blood. Dynabeads CD4 and CD8 positive selection kits were used to isolate CD4 and CD8 T-cell fractions. TriZol was used to extract RNA from bulk PBMCs, from CD4 and CD8 fractions, and from dextramer-positive and dextramer-negative fractions. TCRdb records Illumina NovaSeq 6000 as the sequencer. Synthesis of TCR cDNA relied on 5'RACE template switching, a step that introduced a universal primer site along with unique molecular identifiers. Priming of cDNA synthesis was performed from both the TCR alpha and TCR beta constant segments. Library amplification involved two PCR steps, and the second step added sample barcodes and sequencing adapters. Sequencing of libraries was performed on Illumina HiSeq 2500 (2x100 bp) or NovaSeq (2x150 bp). Per the original workflow: MIGEC was used to demultiplex reads and collapse the reads into UMI consensus sequences, and MiXCR was used for V(D)J alignment. Clonotypes responding to the vaccine were identified with edgeR on replicate PBMC samples, with the criteria of FDR below 0.01 and a log2 fold change above 5 up to day 15. Bulk clonotypes were assigned CD4 or CD8 identity according to which sequenced CD4 or CD8 repertoire held them at higher abundance. TCRdb reworked the public reads: Q25 trimming with fastp, MiXCR clone assembly, productive beta chains retained. Duplicate CDR3 protein sequences are folded into a single record with the most common DNA and genes. Here the V and J calls rest on TCRdb's processing, not on the authors' analysis. The sample contains 100,000 to 150,000 distinct CDR3 sequences, roughly 15% of them found a single time. The ten largest clones add up to approximately 39% of the sample.

The sample here was CD8+ T cells sorted from PBMCs, taken 5 days after the yellow fever booster vaccination. Recombination joined TRBV9 with TRBJ1-2; the D gene is perhaps TRBD1, on 5 matching bases. This clonotype was sampled from a man between 18 and 35 years old who received the YFV17D yellow fever vaccine. The nucleotides are TGTGCCAGCAGCGGACTATCAGGGAAGGGATATGGCTACACCTTC. Its translation reads: CASSGLSGKGYGYTF.